This TCR beta chain stems from a study of blood T cell repertoires in COVID-19. Study-level background: Researchers got acute and convalescent COVID-19 samples from the United States, Italy and Spain. Sources were T cells, B-cell-depleted T cells, or PBMCs; the material itself was cDNA or gDNA.

Recovery among Cohort 3 donors was established by two negative PCRs, clearance, or symptom resolution. Germline V gives CDR1 SGHDN, CDR2 FVKESK. CDR3 length: 17 residues. With regard to this clone: A read error may account for a junction end that differs from germline.

Per the original methods: Reference gene primers were amplified, and this amplification served to estimate nucleated cell counts. Here immunoSEQ multiplex PCR was the method, and the copy in TCRdb shows in-frame clones only, minus some. V and J calls and clone size are given by that table; D and trimming were obtained from the DNA. Among approximately 320,000 clones listed, about 87% were seen once. The chain employs TRBV14 and TRBJ1-1; D not resolved. Source material: PBMCs or T cells enriched from blood (not recorded which). This receptor was obtained from a woman under 30 who had recovered from COVID-19. As DNA, the CDR3 is TGTGCCAGCAGTCAAGGTCCCAGGAACACCGTTGACACTGAAGCTTTCTTT. It codes for CASSQGPRNTVDTEAFF. Supplemented by reference TRBV14 and TRBJ1-1, the full variable domain reads EAGVTQFPSHSVIEKGQTVTLRCDPISGHDNLYWYRRVMGKEIKFLLHFVKESKQDESGMPNNRFLAERTGGTYSTLKVQPAELEDSGVYFCASSQGPRNTVDTEAFFGQGTRLTVV.